This T cell receptor beta chain emerged from a study of T cell repertoires in cytomegalovirus infection. General study findings and limits: CMV-specific TCR beta clonotypes restricted by HLA-C were the ones dominating the ex vivo response.

Via MiXCR, TCRdb re-called the reads, giving one row per CDR3 protein. The sample lists about 890,000 distinct CDR3 sequences; less than 40% were seen once. In regard to this clonotype: What it binds is not known.

The TCR comes from a human donor in good health (CMV status not recorded). Some clones in this sample may be carry-over from other donors' samples. Sequenced material: cultured CD8+ T cells from PBMCs, taken from culture after CMV antigen stimulation.

The DNA of the CDR3 is TGTGCCAGCAGTGAGGGACAGAAAGAGACCCAGTACTTC. It is translated as CASSEGQKETQYF. J is TRBJ2-5 and V is TRBV6-6; 7 bases are shared with TRBD1. V gave up 5 bases and J gave up 3 bases; unmatched junction bases: 3. This CDR3 contains 13 residues. Germline CDR1 MNHNY, CDR2 SVGAGI (reference sequence).